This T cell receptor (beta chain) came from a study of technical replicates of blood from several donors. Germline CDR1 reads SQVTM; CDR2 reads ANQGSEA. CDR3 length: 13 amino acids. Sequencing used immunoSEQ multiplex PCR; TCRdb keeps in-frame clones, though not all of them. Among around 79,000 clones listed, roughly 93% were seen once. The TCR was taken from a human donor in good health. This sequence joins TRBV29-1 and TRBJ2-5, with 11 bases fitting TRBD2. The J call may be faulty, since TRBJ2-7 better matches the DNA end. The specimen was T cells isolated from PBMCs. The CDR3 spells CSVLVAGGYEQYF. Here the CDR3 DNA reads TGCAGCGTTTTGGTAGCGGGAGGGTACGAGCAGTACTTC.